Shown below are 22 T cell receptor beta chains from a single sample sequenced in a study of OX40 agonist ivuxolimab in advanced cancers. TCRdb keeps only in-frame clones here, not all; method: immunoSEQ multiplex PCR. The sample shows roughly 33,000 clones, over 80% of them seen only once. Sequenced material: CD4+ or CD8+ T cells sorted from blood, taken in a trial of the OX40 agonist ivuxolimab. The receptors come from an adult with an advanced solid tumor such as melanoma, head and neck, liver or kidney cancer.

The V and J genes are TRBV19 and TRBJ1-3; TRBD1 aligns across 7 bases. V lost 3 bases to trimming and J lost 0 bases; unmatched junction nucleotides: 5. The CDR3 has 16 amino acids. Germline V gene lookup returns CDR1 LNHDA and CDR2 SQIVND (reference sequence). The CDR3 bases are TGTGCCAGTAGTATTCAAGGGACAGACTCTGGAAACACCATATATTTT. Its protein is CASSIQGTDSGNTIYF.

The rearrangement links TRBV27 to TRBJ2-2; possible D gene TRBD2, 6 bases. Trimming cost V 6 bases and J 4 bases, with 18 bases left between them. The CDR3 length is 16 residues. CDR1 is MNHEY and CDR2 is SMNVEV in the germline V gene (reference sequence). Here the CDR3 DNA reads TGTGCCAGCAGACCTAGCGTCCAGTCGGGCACCGGGGAGCTGTTTTTT. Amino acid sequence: CASRPSVQSGTGELFF.

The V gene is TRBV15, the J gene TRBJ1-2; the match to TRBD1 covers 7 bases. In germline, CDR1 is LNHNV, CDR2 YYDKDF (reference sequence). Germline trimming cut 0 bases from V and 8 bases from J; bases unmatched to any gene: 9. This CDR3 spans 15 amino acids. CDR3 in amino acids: CATSRDPRQGYGYTF. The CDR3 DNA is TGTGCCACCAGCAGAGACCCGAGACAGGGATACGGCTACACCTTC.

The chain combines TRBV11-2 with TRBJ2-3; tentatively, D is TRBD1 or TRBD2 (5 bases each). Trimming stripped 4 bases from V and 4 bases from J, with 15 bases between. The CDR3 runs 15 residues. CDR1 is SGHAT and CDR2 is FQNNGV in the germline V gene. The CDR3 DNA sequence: TGTGCCAGCAGCTACCGGGACGCACCCCCAGATACGCAGTATTTT. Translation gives CASSYRDAPPDTQYF.

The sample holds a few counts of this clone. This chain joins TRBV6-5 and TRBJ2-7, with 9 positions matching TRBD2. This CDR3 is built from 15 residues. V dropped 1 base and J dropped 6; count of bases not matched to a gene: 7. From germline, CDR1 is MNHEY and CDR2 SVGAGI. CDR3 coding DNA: TGTGCCAGCAGTTACTACCCCAGCGGGGGGCCCGAGCAGTACTTC. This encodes CASSYYPSGGPEQYF.

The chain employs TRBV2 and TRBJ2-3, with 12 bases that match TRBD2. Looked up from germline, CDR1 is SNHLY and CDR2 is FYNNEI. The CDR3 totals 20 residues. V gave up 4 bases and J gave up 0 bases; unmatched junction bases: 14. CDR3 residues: CASSVSSGGARILSTDTQYF. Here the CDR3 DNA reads TGTGCCAGCAGTGTGTCTAGCGGGGGGGCCCGGATTCTGAGCACAGATACGCAGTATTTT.

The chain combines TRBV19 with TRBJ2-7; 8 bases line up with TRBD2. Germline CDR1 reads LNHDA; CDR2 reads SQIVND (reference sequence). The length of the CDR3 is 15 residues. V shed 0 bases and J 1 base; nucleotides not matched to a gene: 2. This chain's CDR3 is CASSIEVAGSYEQYF. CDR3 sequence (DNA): TGTGCCAGTAGTATAGAAGTAGCGGGGTCCTACGAGCAGTACTTC.

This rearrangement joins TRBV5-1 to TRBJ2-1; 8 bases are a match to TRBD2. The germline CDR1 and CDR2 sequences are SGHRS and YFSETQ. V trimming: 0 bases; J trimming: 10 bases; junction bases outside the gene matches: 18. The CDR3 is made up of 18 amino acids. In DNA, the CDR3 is TGCGCCAGCAGCTTGGCGGTTCGACTGCGGGGGGCCCCCGGGGAGCAGTTCTTC. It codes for CASSLAVRLRGAPGEQFF.

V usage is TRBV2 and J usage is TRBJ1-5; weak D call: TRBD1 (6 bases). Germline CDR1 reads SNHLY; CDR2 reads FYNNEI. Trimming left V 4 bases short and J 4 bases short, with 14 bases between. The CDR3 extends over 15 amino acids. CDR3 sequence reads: CASSVRAQGNQPQHF. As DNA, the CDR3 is TGTGCCAGCAGTGTCAGGGCACAGGGAAATCAGCCCCAGCATTTT.

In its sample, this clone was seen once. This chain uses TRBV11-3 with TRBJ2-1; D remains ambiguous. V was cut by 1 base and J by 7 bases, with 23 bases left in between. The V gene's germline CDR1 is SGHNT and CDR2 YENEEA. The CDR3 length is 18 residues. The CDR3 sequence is CASSLGRRDVQDGNEQFF. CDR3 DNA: TGTGCCAGCAGCTTAGGGAGAAGAGACGTCCAGGATGGGAATGAGCAGTTCTTC. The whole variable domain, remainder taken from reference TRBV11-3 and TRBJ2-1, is EAGVVQSPRYKIIEKKQPVAFWCNPISGHNTLYWYLQNLGQGPELLIRYENEEAVDDSQLPKDRFSAERLKGVDSTLKIQPAELGDSAVYLCASSLGRRDVQDGNEQFFGPGTRLTVL.

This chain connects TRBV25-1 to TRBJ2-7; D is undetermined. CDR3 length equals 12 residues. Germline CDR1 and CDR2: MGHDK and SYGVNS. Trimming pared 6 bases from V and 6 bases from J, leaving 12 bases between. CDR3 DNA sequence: TGTGCCAGCAGGGCAACGGGTGGCGAGCAGTACTTC. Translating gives CASRATGGEQYF.

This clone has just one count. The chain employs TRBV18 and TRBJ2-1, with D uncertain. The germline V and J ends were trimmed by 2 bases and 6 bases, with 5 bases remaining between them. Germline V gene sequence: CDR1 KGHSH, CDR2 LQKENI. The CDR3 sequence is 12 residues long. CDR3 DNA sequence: TGTGCCAGCTCACCATGGCCCAATGAGCAGTTCTTC. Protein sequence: CASSPWPNEQFF.

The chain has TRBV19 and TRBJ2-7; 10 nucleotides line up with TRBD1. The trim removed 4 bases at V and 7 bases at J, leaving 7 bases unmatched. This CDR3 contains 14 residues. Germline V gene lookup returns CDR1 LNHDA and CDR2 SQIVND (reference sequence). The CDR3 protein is CASSSDRGLGEQYF. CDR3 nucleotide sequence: TGTGCCAGTAGTAGCGACAGGGGGCTCGGTGAGCAGTACTTC.

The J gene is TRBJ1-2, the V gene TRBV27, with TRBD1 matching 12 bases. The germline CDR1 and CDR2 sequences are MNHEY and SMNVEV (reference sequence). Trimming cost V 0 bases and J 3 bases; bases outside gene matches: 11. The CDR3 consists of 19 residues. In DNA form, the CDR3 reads TGTGCCAGCAGTTTATCCGGGACAGGGGGCCCCGATCGCCACTATGGCTACACCTTC. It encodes CASSLSGTGGPDRHYGYTF.

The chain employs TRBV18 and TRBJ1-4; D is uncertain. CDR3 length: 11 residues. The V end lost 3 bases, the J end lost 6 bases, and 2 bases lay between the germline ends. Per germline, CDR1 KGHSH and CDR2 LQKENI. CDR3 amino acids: CASSPDEKLFF. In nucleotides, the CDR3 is TGTGCCAGCTCACCGGATGAAAAACTGTTTTTT.

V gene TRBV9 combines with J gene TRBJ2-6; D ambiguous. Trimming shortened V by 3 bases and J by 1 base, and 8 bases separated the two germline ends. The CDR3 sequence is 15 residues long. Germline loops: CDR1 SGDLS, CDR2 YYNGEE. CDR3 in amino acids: CASSAGRSGANVLTF. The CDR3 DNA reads TGTGCCAGCAGCGCCGGTAGGTCTGGGGCCAACGTCCTGACTTTC. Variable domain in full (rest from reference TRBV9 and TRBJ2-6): DSGVTQTPKHLITATGQRVTLRCSPRSGDLSVYWYQQSLDQGLQFLIQYYNGEERAKGNILERFSAQQFPDLHSELNLSSLELGDSALYFCASSAGRSGANVLTFGAGSRLTVL.

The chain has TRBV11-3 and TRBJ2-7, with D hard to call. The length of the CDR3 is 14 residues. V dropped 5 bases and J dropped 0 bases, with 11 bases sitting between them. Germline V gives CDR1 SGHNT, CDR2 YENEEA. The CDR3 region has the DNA TGTGCCAGCAGCAACCCCGAGATCTCCTACGAGCAGTACTTC. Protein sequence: CASSNPEISYEQYF.

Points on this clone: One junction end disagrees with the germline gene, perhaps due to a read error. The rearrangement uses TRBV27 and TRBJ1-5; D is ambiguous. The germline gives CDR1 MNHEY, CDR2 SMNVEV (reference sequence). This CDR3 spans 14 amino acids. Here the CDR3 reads CVSSRTEAMMPQHF. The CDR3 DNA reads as TGTGTCAGCAGTCGGACGGAAGCCATGATGCCCCAGCATTTT.

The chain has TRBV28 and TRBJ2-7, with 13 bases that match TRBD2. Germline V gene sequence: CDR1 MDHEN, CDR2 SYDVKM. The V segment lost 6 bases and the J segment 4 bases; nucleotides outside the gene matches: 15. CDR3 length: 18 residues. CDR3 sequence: CASSHGLAGVVREYEQYF. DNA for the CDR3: TGTGCCAGCAGCCACGGACTAGCGGGAGTCGTTAGGGAATACGAGCAGTACTTC. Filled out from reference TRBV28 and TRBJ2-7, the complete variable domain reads DVKVTQSSRYLVKRTGEKVFLECVQDMDHENMFWYRQDPGLGLRLIYFSYDVKMKEKGDIPEGYSVSREKKERFSLILESASTNQTSMYLCASSHGLAGVVREYEQYFGPGTRLTVT.

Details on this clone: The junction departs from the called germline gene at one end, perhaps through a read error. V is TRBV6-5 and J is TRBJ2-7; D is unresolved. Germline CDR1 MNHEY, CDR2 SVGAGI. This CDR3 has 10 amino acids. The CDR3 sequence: CASSEGWTDF. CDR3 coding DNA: TGTGCCAGCAGTGAAGGGTGGACCGACTTC.

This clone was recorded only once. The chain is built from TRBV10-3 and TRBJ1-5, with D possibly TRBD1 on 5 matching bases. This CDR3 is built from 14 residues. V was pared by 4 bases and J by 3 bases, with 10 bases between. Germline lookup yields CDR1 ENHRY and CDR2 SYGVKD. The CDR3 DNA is TGTGCCATCAGTGTTCAGGGCAACAATCAGCCCCAGCATTTT. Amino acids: CAISVQGNNQPQHF.

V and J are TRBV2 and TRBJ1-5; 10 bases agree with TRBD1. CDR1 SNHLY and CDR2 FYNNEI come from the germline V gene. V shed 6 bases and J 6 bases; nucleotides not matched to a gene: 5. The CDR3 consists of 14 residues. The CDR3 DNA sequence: TGTGCCAGCAGGGGGACAGGGGTTGGTCAGCCCCAGCATTTT. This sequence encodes CASRGTGVGQPQHF.